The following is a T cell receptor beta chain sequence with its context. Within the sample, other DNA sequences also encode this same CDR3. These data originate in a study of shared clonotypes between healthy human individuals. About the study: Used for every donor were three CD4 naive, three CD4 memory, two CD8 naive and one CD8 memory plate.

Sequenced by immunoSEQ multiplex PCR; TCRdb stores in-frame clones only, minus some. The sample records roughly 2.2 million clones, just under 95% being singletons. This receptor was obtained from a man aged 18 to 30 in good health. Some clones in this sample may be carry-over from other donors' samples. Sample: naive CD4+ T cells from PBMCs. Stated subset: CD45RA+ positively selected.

CDR3: CASSLLSTSTDTQYF. CDR3 sequence (DNA): TGTGCCAGCAGCTTGTTGTCTACTAGCACAGATACGCAGTATTTT. The chain has TRBV5-4 and TRBJ2-3; D is ambiguous. Germline lookup yields CDR1 SGHNT and CDR2 YYREEE (reference sequence). The CDR3 covers 15 residues. V lost 1 base and J 0 bases, leaving 9 bases between the germline ends.